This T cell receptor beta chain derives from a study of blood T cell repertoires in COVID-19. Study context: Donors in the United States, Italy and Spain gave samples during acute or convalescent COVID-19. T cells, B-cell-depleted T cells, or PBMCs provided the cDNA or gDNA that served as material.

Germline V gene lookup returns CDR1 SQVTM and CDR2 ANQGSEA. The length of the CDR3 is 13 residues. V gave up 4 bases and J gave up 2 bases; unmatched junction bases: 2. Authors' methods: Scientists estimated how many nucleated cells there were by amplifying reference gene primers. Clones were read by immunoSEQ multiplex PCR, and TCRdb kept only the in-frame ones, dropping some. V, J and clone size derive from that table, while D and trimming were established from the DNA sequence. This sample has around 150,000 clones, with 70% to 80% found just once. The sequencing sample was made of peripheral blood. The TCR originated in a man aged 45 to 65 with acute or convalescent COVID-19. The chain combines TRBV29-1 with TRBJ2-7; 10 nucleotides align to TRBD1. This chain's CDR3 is CSVADRGAYEQYF. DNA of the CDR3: TGCAGCGTTGCGGACAGGGGGGCCTACGAGCAGTACTTC.